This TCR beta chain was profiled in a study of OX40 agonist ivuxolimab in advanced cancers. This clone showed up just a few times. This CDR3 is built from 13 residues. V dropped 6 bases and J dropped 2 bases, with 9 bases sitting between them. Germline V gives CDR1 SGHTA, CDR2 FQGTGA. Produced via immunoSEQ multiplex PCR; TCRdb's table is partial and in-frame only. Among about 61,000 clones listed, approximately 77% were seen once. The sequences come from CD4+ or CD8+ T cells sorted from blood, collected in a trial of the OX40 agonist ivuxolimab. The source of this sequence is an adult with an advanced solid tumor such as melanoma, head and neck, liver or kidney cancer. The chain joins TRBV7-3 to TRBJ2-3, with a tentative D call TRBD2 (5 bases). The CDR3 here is CASRTRDTDTQYF. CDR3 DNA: TGTGCCAGCAGAACTAGAGACACAGATACGCAGTATTTT.